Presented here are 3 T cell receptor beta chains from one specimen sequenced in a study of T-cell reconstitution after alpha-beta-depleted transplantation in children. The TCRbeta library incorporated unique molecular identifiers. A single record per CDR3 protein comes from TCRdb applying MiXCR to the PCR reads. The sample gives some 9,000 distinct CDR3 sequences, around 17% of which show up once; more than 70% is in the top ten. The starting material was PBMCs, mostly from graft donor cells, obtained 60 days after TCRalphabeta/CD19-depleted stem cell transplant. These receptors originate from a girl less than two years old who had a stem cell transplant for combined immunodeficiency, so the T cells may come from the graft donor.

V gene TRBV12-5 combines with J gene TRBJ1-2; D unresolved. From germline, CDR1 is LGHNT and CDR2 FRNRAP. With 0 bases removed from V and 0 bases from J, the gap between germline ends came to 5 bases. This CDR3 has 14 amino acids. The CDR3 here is CASGLVLANYGYTF. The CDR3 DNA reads TGTGCTAGTGGTTTGGTACTGGCTAACTATGGCTACACCTTC.

CDR3 sequence reads: CASSLARPGGPIGTQYF. Here the CDR3 DNA reads TGCGCCAGCAGCTTGGCCAGACCGGGAGGGCCTATAGGGACCCAGTACTTC. The chain uses TRBV5-1 and TRBJ2-5; 8 bases are a match to TRBD2. The CDR3 has 17 residues. V shed 0 bases, J shed 7 bases, and the junction held 14 bases outside the gene matches. Germline V gives CDR1 SGHRS, CDR2 YFSETQ.

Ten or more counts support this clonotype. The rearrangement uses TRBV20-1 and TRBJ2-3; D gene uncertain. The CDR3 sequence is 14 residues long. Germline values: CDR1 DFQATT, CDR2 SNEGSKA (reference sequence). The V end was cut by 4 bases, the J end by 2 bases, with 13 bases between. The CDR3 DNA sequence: TGCAGTGCTAAACGACCCGATTCCACAGATACGCAGTATTTT. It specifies CSAKRPDSTDTQYF.